The sequence of this T cell receptor beta chain was determined in a study of T-cell memory formation after mild COVID-19. In TCRdb, the 5' RACE reads were re-called with MiXCR into one record per CDR3 protein. The sample lists hundreds of thousands of distinct CDR3 sequences, 28% occurring once. The CDR3 spans 13 residues. Trimming removed 0 bases at V and 8 bases at J, with 13 bases between. CDR1 is SQVTM, CDR2 ANQGSEA, per germline. The specimen sequenced was PBMCs or a T cell subset sorted from them (not recorded which). The receptor was isolated from an adult woman who had mild COVID-19 (a few samples of this study predate the infection). Cell type and time point are not known. The J gene is TRBJ1-1, the V gene TRBV29-1; D possibly corresponds to TRBD1 (5 bases). CDR3 coding DNA: TGCAGCGTTGAAGAAGGGACTGTGGGGGAAGCTTTCTTT. Translating gives CSVEEGTVGEAFF.